This T cell receptor (beta chain) was captured in a study of shared clonotypes between healthy human individuals. Study-level findings and limits: Estimated clonotype richness was generally higher in naive than memory subsets. Sharing across a handful of donors was seen in around 5% of naive CD4 clonotypes.

CD45RO negativity and positive selection for CCR7 defined naive CD8 cells, a population that excluded terminally differentiated effector memory CD45RA+ cells. Note on this clone: Its antigen is undetermined.

Using immunoSEQ multiplex PCR, the repertoire was profiled, and TCRdb retains in-frame clones only, with some absent. This table has a few million clones, around 93% appearing once. Sequenced: naive CD8+ T cells from PBMCs. This receptor was obtained from a man in his late teens or twenties in good health. Some clones in this sample may be carry-over from other donors' samples.

CDR3 region: CASSLSGSVSYEQYF. The DNA of the CDR3 is TGTGCCAGCAGTTTAAGCGGGAGTGTCTCCTACGAGCAGTACTTC. This chain connects TRBV28 to TRBJ2-7; 8 nucleotides agree with TRBD2. V dropped 2 bases and J dropped 0; count of bases not matched to a gene: 3. Per the germline V gene, CDR1 is MDHEN and CDR2 is SYDVKM. The CDR3 sequence is 15 residues long.